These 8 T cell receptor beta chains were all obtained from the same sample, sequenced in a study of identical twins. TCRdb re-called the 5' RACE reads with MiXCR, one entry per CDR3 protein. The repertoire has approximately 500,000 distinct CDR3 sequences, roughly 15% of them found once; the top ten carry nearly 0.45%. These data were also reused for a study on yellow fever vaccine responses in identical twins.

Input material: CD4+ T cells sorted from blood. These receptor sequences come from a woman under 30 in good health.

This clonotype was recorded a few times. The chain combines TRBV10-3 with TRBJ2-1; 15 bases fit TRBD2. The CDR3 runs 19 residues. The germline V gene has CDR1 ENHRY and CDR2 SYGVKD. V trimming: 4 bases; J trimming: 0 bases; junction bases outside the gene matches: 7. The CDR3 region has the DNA TGTGCCATCAGTGTAAGGACTAGCGGGAGGGCCGACTCCTACAATGAGCAGTTCTTC. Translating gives CAISVRTSGRADSYNEQFF.

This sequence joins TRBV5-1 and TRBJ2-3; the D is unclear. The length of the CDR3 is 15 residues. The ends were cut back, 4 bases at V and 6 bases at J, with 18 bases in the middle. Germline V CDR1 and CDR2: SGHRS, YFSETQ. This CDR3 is CASSADNTGGDTQYF. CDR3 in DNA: TGCGCCAGCAGCGCCGACAATACGGGCGGCGATACGCAGTATTTT.

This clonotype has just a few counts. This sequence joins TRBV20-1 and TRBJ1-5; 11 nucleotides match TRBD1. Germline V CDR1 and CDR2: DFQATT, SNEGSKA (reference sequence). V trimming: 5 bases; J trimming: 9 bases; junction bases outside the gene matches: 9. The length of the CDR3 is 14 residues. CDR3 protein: CSAGRDRGNWPQHF. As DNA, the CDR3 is TGCAGTGCTGGCCGGGACAGGGGGAATTGGCCCCAGCATTTT.

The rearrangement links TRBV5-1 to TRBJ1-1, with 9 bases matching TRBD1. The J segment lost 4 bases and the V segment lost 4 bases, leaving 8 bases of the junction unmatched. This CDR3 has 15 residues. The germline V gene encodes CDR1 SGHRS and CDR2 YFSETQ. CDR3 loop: CASSATGTGSTEAFF. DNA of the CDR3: TGCGCCAGCAGCGCAACCGGGACAGGGAGCACTGAAGCTTTCTTT.

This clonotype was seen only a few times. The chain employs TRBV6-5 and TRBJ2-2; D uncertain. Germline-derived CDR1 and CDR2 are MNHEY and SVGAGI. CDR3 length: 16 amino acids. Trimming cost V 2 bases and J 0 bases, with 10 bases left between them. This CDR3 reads CASSYGRPPNTGELFF. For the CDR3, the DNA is TGTGCCAGCAGTTACGGGCGTCCACCGAACACCGGGGAGCTGTTTTTT.

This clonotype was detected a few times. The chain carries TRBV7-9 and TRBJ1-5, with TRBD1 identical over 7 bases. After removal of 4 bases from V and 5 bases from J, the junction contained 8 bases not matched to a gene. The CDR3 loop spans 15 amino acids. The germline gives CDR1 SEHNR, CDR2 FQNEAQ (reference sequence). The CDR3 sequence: CASSSGTALHQPQHF. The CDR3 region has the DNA TGTGCCAGCAGCTCCGGGACAGCCCTCCATCAGCCCCAGCATTTT. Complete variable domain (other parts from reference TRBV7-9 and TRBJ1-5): DTGVSQNPRHKITKRGQNVTFRCDPISEHNRLYWYRQTLGQGPEFLTYFQNEAQLEKSRLLSDRFSAERPKGSFSTLEIQRTEQGDSAMYLCASSSGTALHQPQHFGDGTRLSIL.

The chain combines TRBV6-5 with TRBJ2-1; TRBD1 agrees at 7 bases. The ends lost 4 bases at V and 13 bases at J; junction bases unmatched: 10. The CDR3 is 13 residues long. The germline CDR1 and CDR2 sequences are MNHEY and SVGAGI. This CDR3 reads CASSSLGRGPQFF. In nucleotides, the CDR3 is TGTGCCAGCAGTTCGCTCGGTAGGGGGCCCCAGTTCTTC.

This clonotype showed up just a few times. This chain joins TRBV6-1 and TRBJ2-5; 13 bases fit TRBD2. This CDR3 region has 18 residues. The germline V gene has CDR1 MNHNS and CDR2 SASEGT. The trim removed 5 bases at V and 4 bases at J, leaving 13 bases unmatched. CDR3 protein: CASSQTSGRALSRETQYF. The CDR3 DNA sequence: TGTGCCAGCAGTCAAACTAGCGGGAGGGCCTTATCCAGAGAGACCCAGTACTTC.